The 21 T cell receptor beta chains below all came from one sample that was sequenced in a study of blood T cell repertoires in COVID-19. Only in-frame clones appear in the TCRdb table, and some are missing; sequencing was by immunoSEQ multiplex PCR. The sample lists under 60,000 clones; roughly four fifths were seen once. Sequencing used peripheral blood. Every receptor here comes from a man in his sixties with acute or convalescent COVID-19.

This clone was counted a few times. This rearrangement joins TRBV4-1 to TRBJ2-7; a possible D gene is TRBD2 (6 bases). The CDR3 consists of 15 residues. Germline CDR1 and CDR2: MGHRA and YSYEKL. V lost 4 bases and J 1 base, leaving 14 bases between the germline ends. This CDR3 is CASSPMGGRSYEQYF. For the CDR3, the DNA is TGCGCCAGCAGCCCGATGGGGGGTCGATCCTACGAGCAGTACTTC.

The chain combines TRBV29-1 with TRBJ1-2; TRBD1 agrees at 9 bases. The CDR3 is 12 residues long. Germline lookup yields CDR1 SQVTM and CDR2 ANQGSEA. V lost 4 bases to trimming and J lost 5 bases; unmatched junction nucleotides: 2. The CDR3 loop reads CSVGGTGYGYTF. The CDR3 bases are TGCAGCGTTGGAGGGACAGGGTATGGCTACACCTTC.

The chain couples TRBV2 to TRBJ2-7; D perhaps matches TRBD1 (6 bases). The V end was cut by 11 bases, the J end by 0 bases, with 14 bases between. Germline V gene data show CDR1 as SNHLY and CDR2 as FYNNEI. The CDR3 covers 13 residues. The CDR3 is CAGYRDTSYEQYF. The CDR3 DNA sequence: TGTGCCGGGTATCGGGACACCTCCTACGAGCAGTACTTC. The full variable domain, completed using reference TRBV2 and TRBJ2-7, is EPEVTQTPSHQVTQMGQEVILRCVPISNHLYFYWYRQILGQKVEFLVSFYNNEISEKSEIFDDQFSVERPDGSNFTLKIRSTKLEDSAMYFCAGYRDTSYEQYFGPGTRLTVT.

The gene calls are TRBV5-1 and TRBJ1-1; D remains ambiguous. The CDR3 runs 14 residues. CDR1 and CDR2 from the germline V gene are SGHRS and YFSETQ. With 1 base removed from V and 8 bases from J, the gap between germline ends came to 15 bases. The CDR3 bases are TGCGCCAGCAGCTTGCTCCCGCCGCCGGGGGAAGCTTTCTTT. Amino acid sequence: CASSLLPPPGEAFF.

The CDR3 bases are TGTGCCAGCAGGGAGACTAGCGGGGCACAAACCGGGGAGCTGTTTTTT. Amino acid sequence: CASRETSGAQTGELFF. The chain uses TRBV2 and TRBJ2-2; 11 bases are a match to TRBD2. V shed 6 bases and J 5 bases; nucleotides not matched to a gene: 8. The germline V gene has CDR1 SNHLY and CDR2 FYNNEI. The CDR3 runs 16 residues.

V gene TRBV11-2 combines with J gene TRBJ2-1; D may be TRBD2 (5 bases). Germline V gene lookup returns CDR1 SGHAT and CDR2 FQNNGV. There are 14 residues in the CDR3. V was cut by 4 bases and J by 9 bases, with 16 bases left in between. This CDR3 reads CASSSPRGRVEQFF. As DNA, the CDR3 is TGTGCCAGCAGCTCCCCCCGGGGTCGTGTTGAGCAGTTCTTC.

The rearrangement links TRBV19 to TRBJ2-5, with a possible D match to TRBD2 (6 bases). V dropped 6 bases and J dropped 5 bases, with 22 bases sitting between them. Germline V gene sequence: CDR1 LNHDA, CDR2 SQIVND (reference sequence). This CDR3 contains 16 residues. This CDR3 is CASSRSPDYGPETQYF. The CDR3 DNA follows: TGTGCCAGTAGCCGGTCCCCGGACTACGGACCCGAGACCCAGTACTTC.

V is TRBV7-8 and J is TRBJ2-3; 9 bases are a match to TRBD2. Trimming at V came to 4 bases and at J to 0 bases, leaving 2 bases not matched to a gene. CDR1 is SGHVS, CDR2 FQNEAQ, per germline. This CDR3 comprises 15 residues. DNA for the CDR3: TGTGCCAGCAGCTCCCTAGCGGGGAGCACAGATACGCAGTATTTT. It encodes CASSSLAGSTDTQYF.

The rearrangement uses TRBV28 and TRBJ1-5, with D possibly matching TRBD1 (5 bases). The CDR3 runs 14 residues. The germline V and J ends were trimmed by 6 bases and 4 bases, with 13 bases remaining between them. Looked up from germline, CDR1 is MDHEN and CDR2 is SYDVKM. Here the CDR3 DNA reads TGTGCCAGCAGCCTCGGCGGGGGGAATCAGCCCCAGCATTTT. Translation gives CASSLGGGNQPQHF.

The chain links TRBV19 to TRBJ2-7; tentative D call: TRBD2 (6 bases). There are 14 residues in the CDR3. Germline lookup yields CDR1 LNHDA and CDR2 SQIVND (reference sequence). The V and J ends lost 6 bases and 0 bases respectively, with 12 bases between them. Here the CDR3 DNA reads TGTGCCAGTAGCCGGGACTTAAGCTCCTACGAGCAGTACTTC. Residues: CASSRDLSSYEQYF.

This chain joins TRBV2 and TRBJ1-5, with D possibly TRBD1 on 5 matching bases. Between the trimmed V and J ends, which lost 3 bases and 1 base, there was a span of 7 bases. The CDR3 spans 14 residues. Germline V gives CDR1 SNHLY, CDR2 FYNNEI. The CDR3 here is CASSEGGSNQPQHF. As DNA, the CDR3 is TGTGCCAGCAGTGAGGGGGGGAGCAATCAGCCCCAGCATTTT.

The chain combines TRBV28 with TRBJ1-1; 8 bases match TRBD1. Germline CDR1 MDHEN, CDR2 SYDVKM. The CDR3 sequence is 14 residues long. V lost 7 bases to trimming and J lost 5 bases; unmatched junction nucleotides: 9. The CDR3 loop is CASTPGQGGTEAFF. The CDR3 DNA is TGTGCCAGCACCCCCGGACAGGGTGGGACTGAAGCTTTCTTT.

The chain employs TRBV27 and TRBJ1-4; D not resolved. V was cut by 6 bases and J by 3 bases, with 11 bases left in between. This CDR3 spans 14 amino acids. Germline-derived CDR1 and CDR2 are MNHEY and SMNVEV (reference sequence). The CDR3 spells CASRRAGANEKLFF. The CDR3 DNA follows: TGTGCCAGCAGGAGGGCAGGAGCTAATGAAAAACTGTTTTTT.

The chain recombines TRBV9 with TRBJ1-2; D is undetermined. Germline V gives CDR1 SGDLS, CDR2 YYNGEE. The CDR3 sequence is 14 residues long. Trimming removed 3 bases at V and 5 bases at J, with 14 bases between. The CDR3: CASSGVPPGYGYTF. As DNA, the CDR3 is TGTGCCAGCAGCGGGGTTCCACCGGGGTATGGCTACACCTTC.

This chain joins TRBV10-2 and TRBJ2-1; the D gene is possibly TRBD1 (6 bases). Trimming removed 6 bases at V and 3 bases at J, with 18 bases between. The CDR3 is 16 residues long. The V gene's germline CDR1 is WSHSY and CDR2 SAAADI. CDR3 nucleotides: TGCGCCAGCAGGGAGAACCGGGACACAAACTACAATGAGCAGTTCTTC. Protein product: CASRENRDTNYNEQFF.

Only a few counts were recorded for this clone. This chain links TRBV5-1 with TRBJ1-5; D might be TRBD1 (5 bases). The CDR3 is 14 amino acids. Germline CDR1 SGHRS, CDR2 YFSETQ. The V end lost 4 bases, the J end lost 3 bases, and 11 bases lay between the germline ends. CDR3 loop: CASSALGDNQPQHF. CDR3 in DNA: TGCGCCAGCAGCGCCTTAGGGGACAATCAGCCCCAGCATTTT.

The V gene is TRBV10-3, the J gene TRBJ2-3; TRBD2 is a possible D gene (6 bases). Germline V CDR1 and CDR2: ENHRY, SYGVKD. Deletions cut 11 bases from V and 3 bases from J, with 15 bases between. CDR3 length equals 13 residues. CDR3 region: CASSGVGTDTQYF. Written as DNA, the CDR3 is TGTGCCTCATCGGGGGTGGGAACAGATACGCAGTATTTT.

V gene TRBV19 combines with J gene TRBJ1-4, with a possible D match to TRBD1 (5 bases). The CDR3 has 15 amino acids. The V gene's germline CDR1 is LNHDA and CDR2 SQIVND (reference sequence). V was shortened by 7 bases and J by 7 bases, with 19 bases between the two germline ends. The CDR3 nucleotides are TGTGCCAGTACCTCCCAACGAGGGGAGGCTGAAAAACTGTTTTTT. Encoded protein: CASTSQRGEAEKLFF. Full variable domain (remainder filled in from reference TRBV19 and TRBJ1-4): DGGITQSPKYLFRKEGQNVTLSCEQNLNHDAMYWYRQDPGQGLRLIYYSQIVNDFQKGDIAEGYSVSREKKESFPLTVTSAQKNPTAFYLCASTSQRGEAEKLFFGSGTQLSVL.

This sequence joins TRBV5-6 and TRBJ2-7; D might be TRBD2 (5 bases). V lost 0 bases and J lost 1, with 17 bases in between. Germline V CDR1 and CDR2: SGHDT, YYEEEE. The CDR3 runs 17 residues. CDR3 residues: CASSLGVDGWESYEQYF. CDR3 in DNA: TGTGCCAGCAGCTTGGGGGTAGATGGCTGGGAGTCCTACGAGCAGTACTTC.

The chain links TRBV28 to TRBJ1-4; 7 bases are a match to TRBD1. Germline loops: CDR1 MDHEN, CDR2 SYDVKM. The CDR3 extends over 16 amino acids. V was pared by 6 bases and J by 4 bases, with 11 bases of the junction left unmatched. CDR3 protein: CASRLLGGKDNEKLFF. The CDR3 DNA reads TGTGCCAGCAGACTACTAGGGGGCAAAGATAATGAAAAACTGTTTTTT.

This clone was seen more than once but under ten times. This chain uses TRBV6-1 with TRBJ1-1; D is unclear. CDR1 and CDR2 from the germline V gene are MNHNS and SASEGT. This CDR3 is 18 amino acids long. V was trimmed by 4 bases and J by 0 bases, leaving 21 bases between them. The CDR3 nucleotides are TGTGCCAGCAGTGCCCGACTCGGATCCGGGATTTTGAACACTGAAGCTTTCTTT. As protein: CASSARLGSGILNTEAFF.